One TCR beta chain is described in this entry. Its specificity is not known. These data belong to a study of blood T cells in healthy people across ages. On the study more broadly: With template switching, about one barcoded beta molecule was captured per two T cells.

The authors ran a second PCR of roughly 7 to 11 cycles using a sample-barcoded 5' primer and a J-beta primer mix. TCRdb independently ran MiXCR on the 5' RACE reads; one entry per CDR3 protein. The sample holds roughly 720,000 distinct CDR3 sequences, roughly 50% seen once. The study's findings and limits: Researchers said unsorted PBMCs prevented a conclusive naive versus antigen-experienced comparison. With donor CMV status unknown, expanded clonotype changes were possibly confounded.

The sequenced material came from blood. This receptor was taken from a man at least 80 years old in good health.

The CDR3 nucleotides read TGTGCCATCAGTGAGTCCCCCATATCTCTAGGAGAGACCCAGTACTTC. Translated: CAISESPISLGETQYF. The chain uses TRBV10-3 and TRBJ2-7; D remains ambiguous. The last part of the DNA fits TRBJ2-5 better; the J call may be wrong. Germline loops: CDR1 ENHRY, CDR2 SYGVKD. The CDR3 length is 16 residues.